The 25 T cell receptor beta chains given below trace back to one sample, sequenced in a study of T-cell reconstitution after alpha-beta-depleted transplantation in children. Molecular barcoding with unique molecular identifiers was used for the TCRbeta library. TCRdb re-analysed the PCR reads in MiXCR, keeping a single row per CDR3 protein. Of more than 200,000 distinct CDR3 sequences in the sample, 8.4% were seen once. Sequences were derived from PBMCs, mostly from graft donor cells, sampled 360 days after TCRalphabeta/CD19-depleted stem cell transplant. These receptors all come from a male patient between 2 and 10 years old who had a stem cell transplant for acute myeloid leukemia, so the T cells may come from the graft donor.

This clonotype was observed a handful of times. This sequence joins TRBV6-2 or TRBV6-3 and TRBJ1-2; D ambiguous. CDR1 is MNHEY and CDR2 is SVGEGT in the germline V gene. This CDR3 spans 15 amino acids. The V gene lost 2 bases and the J gene lost 0 bases, with 10 bases spanning the gap. The CDR3 nucleotides are TGTGCCAGCAGTTACGTGGTACCTTCTAACTATGGCTACACCTTC. Translated: CASSYVVPSNYGYTF.

This clonotype has just a few counts. For the CDR3, the DNA is TGTGCCAGCAGCGCAGACATCAGCTATGGCTACACCTTC. This encodes CASSADISYGYTF. The genes are TRBV3-1 and TRBJ1-2; D is unclear. Germline V CDR1 and CDR2: LGHDT, YNNKEL (reference sequence). The CDR3 has 13 amino acids. Trimming took off 5 bases at V and 4 bases at J, with 11 bases between the two ends.

This clonotype was seen repeatedly, ten times or more. This rearrangement joins TRBV28 to TRBJ2-1; possible D gene TRBD2, 5 bases. CDR1 and CDR2 from the germline V gene are MDHEN and SYDVKM. The CDR3 extends over 14 amino acids. V dropped 7 bases and J dropped 0 bases, with 10 bases sitting between them. The CDR3 loop is CASIGGYSYNEQFF. The CDR3 bases are TGTGCCAGCATAGGCGGGTACTCCTACAATGAGCAGTTCTTC.

The rearrangement joins TRBV20-1 to TRBJ2-2; D remains ambiguous. Germline CDR1 DFQATT, CDR2 SNEGSKA (reference sequence). The V end lost 5 bases, the J end lost 7 bases, and 8 bases lay between the germline ends. The CDR3 consists of 11 residues. DNA of the CDR3: TGCAGTGCTTTCTCGTACGGGGAGCTGTTTTTT. This encodes CSAFSYGELFF.

The rearrangement links TRBV2 to TRBJ2-2; D not certain. Trimming pared 6 bases from V and 0 bases from J, leaving 11 bases between. The CDR3 is 15 amino acids. Germline V CDR1 and CDR2: SNHLY, FYNNEI. DNA for the CDR3: TGTGCCAGCAGGCGCCGGCACGCGAACACCGGGGAGCTGTTTTTT. Translation: CASRRRHANTGELFF.

This clonotype turned up a few times. The J gene is TRBJ1-2, the V gene TRBV25-1, with 9 bases that match TRBD1. The CDR3 has 14 residues. J lost 8 bases, V lost 8 bases, and 12 bases had no gene match. CDR1 is MGHDK and CDR2 is SYGVNS in the germline V gene. CDR3 nucleotide sequence: TGTGCCAGCCTCCTCGGGACAGGGCTTGGGGGCTACACCTTC. This translates into CASLLGTGLGGYTF.

This clonotype was counted only a few times. This sequence joins TRBV13 and TRBJ1-2, with D perhaps matching TRBD1 (5 bases). The CDR3 spans 17 residues. Germline V lookup: CDR1 PRHDT, CDR2 FYEKMQ (reference sequence). Trimming shortened V by 5 bases and J by 2 bases, and 21 bases separated the two germline ends. The CDR3 loop reads CASSNSPGTDPNYGYTF. The CDR3 region has the DNA TGTGCCAGCAGCAATTCACCAGGGACGGACCCGAACTATGGCTACACCTTC.

This clonotype occurred a few times. This chain connects TRBV5-1 to TRBJ1-1, with 8 positions matching TRBD1. This CDR3 has 13 residues. CDR1 SGHRS and CDR2 YFSETQ come from the germline V gene. V was clipped by 2 bases and J by 8 bases; unmatched bases: 5. CDR3 nucleotides: TGCGCCAGCAGCTTACGGACAGGGCGGGAAGCTTTCTTT. Protein sequence: CASSLRTGREAFF.

This clonotype appeared many times. V and J are TRBV25-1 and TRBJ2-7; 9 bases align to TRBD1. CDR1 is MGHDK and CDR2 is SYGVNS in the germline V gene. V was pared by 4 bases and J by 3 bases, with 7 bases of the junction left unmatched. This CDR3 has 15 residues. CDR3: CASSAPTGGFYEQYF. The CDR3 coding sequence is TGTGCCAGCAGTGCACCGACAGGGGGGTTCTACGAGCAGTACTTC.

This clonotype was counted many times. The genes are TRBV7-2 and TRBJ2-7; TRBD2 matches at 7 bases. CDR1 is SGHTA and CDR2 is FQGNSA in the germline V gene. This CDR3 contains 13 residues. After removal of 7 bases from V and 2 bases from J, the junction contained 5 bases not matched to a gene. The CDR3, as DNA: TGTGCCAGCAACCCGGGACTAACCTACGAGCAGTACTTC. It is translated as CASNPGLTYEQYF. The variable domain in full, with the rest retrieved from reference TRBV7-2 and TRBJ2-7, is GAGVSQSPSNKVTEKGKDVELRCDPISGHTALYWYRQSLGQGLEFLIYFQGNSAPDKSGLPSDRFSAERTGGSVSTLTIQRTQQEDSAVYLCASNPGLTYEQYFGPGTRLTVT.

This clonotype has only a few counts. This chain links TRBV5-1 with TRBJ2-3, with TRBD1 matching over 9 bases. V shed 0 bases and J 2 bases; nucleotides not matched to a gene: 4. Germline lookup yields CDR1 SGHRS and CDR2 YFSETQ. The CDR3 consists of 16 residues. This CDR3 reads CASSLGTGALTDTQYF. Here the CDR3 DNA reads TGCGCCAGCAGCTTGGGGACAGGGGCCCTCACAGATACGCAGTATTTT.

This clonotype was observed a handful of times. The chain couples TRBV7-6 to TRBJ1-6; D gene uncertain. Germline-derived CDR1 and CDR2 are SGHVS and FNYEAQ. V was pared by 5 bases and J by 13 bases, with 15 bases between. This CDR3 contains 13 residues. The DNA for the CDR3 is TGTGCCAGCAGCACCTTAGAAGGAGCGCCCCTCCACTTT. Translated: CASSTLEGAPLHF.

The chain is built from TRBV7-8 and TRBJ2-2; a weak D match, TRBD2 (6 bases). The V gene's germline CDR1 is SGHVS and CDR2 FQNEAQ. V was trimmed by 10 bases and J by 8 bases, leaving 20 bases between them. This CDR3 is 14 amino acids long. The CDR3 sequence is CAIPGRGFGGELFF. The CDR3 DNA sequence: TGTGCCATTCCGGGACGGGGGTTTGGGGGGGAGCTGTTTTTT.

V and J are TRBV18 and TRBJ1-4; possible D gene TRBD1, 5 bases. Germline lookup yields CDR1 KGHSH and CDR2 LQKENI. V lost 2 bases, J lost 8 bases, and 6 bases lay in between. The CDR3 has 12 residues. The CDR3: CASSPDREKLFF. The CDR3 region has the DNA TGTGCCAGCTCACCAGACAGAGAAAAACTGTTTTTT.

This clonotype was counted only a few times. This rearrangement joins TRBV6-5 to TRBJ1-5; D remains ambiguous. Germline CDR1 MNHEY, CDR2 SVGAGI. The CDR3 is made up of 15 amino acids. The V and J ends lost 0 bases and 1 base respectively, with 7 bases between them. CDR3 DNA: TGTGCCAGCAGTTACTCGAGAGAGAGCAATCAGCCCCAGCATTTT. This translates into CASSYSRESNQPQHF.

This clonotype has a handful of counts. The chain employs TRBV10-3 and TRBJ2-5; D is unclear. The CDR3 extends over 12 amino acids. V lost 10 bases, J lost 3 bases, and 12 bases lay in between. CDR1 and CDR2 (germline): ENHRY, SYGVKD. DNA of the CDR3: TGTGCCACCGGACCAGTTGAAGAGACCCAGTACTTC. Protein sequence: CATGPVEETQYF.

V gene TRBV12-3 or TRBV12-4 combines with J gene TRBJ2-5; the D gene is possibly TRBD1 (6 bases). Trimming stripped 2 bases from V and 5 bases from J, with 12 bases between. There are 14 residues in the CDR3. The CDR3 is CASSLIWGRETQYF. DNA for the CDR3: TGTGCCAGCAGTTTAATCTGGGGGCGTGAGACCCAGTACTTC.

This clonotype occurred many times. CDR3 region: CASSLASGTPSYEQYF. Written as DNA, the CDR3 is TGCGCCAGCAGCTTGGCCTCCGGGACACCTTCCTACGAGCAGTACTTC. V is TRBV5-1 and J is TRBJ2-7, with D possibly being TRBD1 (6 bases). Germline loops: CDR1 SGHRS, CDR2 YFSETQ. V lost 0 bases and J lost 1, with 14 bases in between. CDR3 size: 16 residues.

This clonotype has a count of ten or more. The chain has TRBV29-1 and TRBJ1-4; weak D call: TRBD1 (5 bases). From germline, CDR1 is SQVTM and CDR2 ANQGSEA. The germline V and J ends were trimmed by 5 bases and 1 base, with 8 bases remaining between them. The CDR3 has 13 residues. The CDR3, as DNA: TGCAGCGTTCTGACAGTAACTAATGAAAAACTGTTTTTT. The encoded protein is CSVLTVTNEKLFF.

This clonotype was seen repeatedly, ten times or more. This sequence joins TRBV6-1 and TRBJ1-5, with 7 bases that match TRBD1. J was trimmed by 5 bases and V by 6 bases; bases with no gene match: 10. Germline-derived CDR1 and CDR2 are MNHNS and SASEGT. The CDR3 consists of 15 residues. The chain's CDR3 is CASRPQGNTYQPQHF. The CDR3 DNA sequence: TGTGCCAGCAGACCACAGGGGAACACCTATCAGCCCCAGCATTTT.

This clonotype was recorded many times. V gene TRBV29-1 combines with J gene TRBJ2-7; 7 positions match TRBD2. The CDR3 spans 18 residues. Unmatched junction bases numbered 27, after V lost 7 bases and J lost 6 bases. Germline assignment: CDR1 SQVTM and CDR2 ANQGSEA. The CDR3 bases are TGCAGCGGGCCCCTGGAATTGCGGGAGATGGGCCAACACTGCGAGCAGTACTTC. It encodes CSGPLELREMGQHCEQYF.

This clonotype has ten or more counts. This sequence joins TRBV29-1 and TRBJ2-4, with D possibly TRBD1 on 6 matching bases. V was trimmed by 3 bases and J by 0 bases, leaving 18 bases between them. CDR1 and CDR2 (germline): SQVTM, ANQGSEA. The CDR3 runs to 17 residues. The CDR3: CSVDRERDTLAKNIQYF. Here the CDR3 DNA reads TGCAGCGTTGACAGAGAAAGGGACACATTAGCCAAAAACATTCAGTACTTC.

The table lists this clonotype with many counts. The chain uses TRBV25-1 and TRBJ2-5; D tentatively fits TRBD1 or TRBD2 (5 bases each). CDR3 size: 17 residues. Trimming took 0 bases from V and 5 from J, leaving 19 bases between them. The V gene's germline CDR1 is MGHDK and CDR2 SYGVNS. The DNA of the CDR3 is TGTGCCAGCAGTGAATATATTCTTCGGGGACCCCACGAGACCCAGTACTTC. It is translated as CASSEYILRGPHETQYF. Filled out from reference TRBV25-1 and TRBJ2-5, the complete variable domain reads EADIYQTPRYLVIGTGKKITLECSQTMGHDKMYWYQQDPGMELHLIHYSYGVNSTEKGDLSSESTVSRIRTEHFPLTLESARPSHTSQYLCASSEYILRGPHETQYFGPGTRLLVL.

This clonotype was seen repeatedly, ten times or more. This rearrangement joins TRBV12-3 or TRBV12-4 to TRBJ1-5; no clear D. V lost 6 bases and J lost 6, with 9 bases in between. The CDR3 consists of 12 residues. The CDR3 DNA reads TGTGCCAGCAGCCCGCTGGCTCAGCCCCAGCATTTT. It yields the protein CASSPLAQPQHF.

This chain uses TRBV10-3 with TRBJ2-7; 9 nucleotides align to TRBD2. The CDR3 is made up of 15 amino acids. The V and J ends lost 3 bases and 3 bases, in that order; junction bases with no gene match: 6. Germline values: CDR1 ENHRY, CDR2 SYGVKD. The CDR3 loop is CAISDPTSGYYEQYV. The CDR3 coding sequence is TGTGCCATCAGTGACCCCACTAGCGGGTACTACGAGCAGTACGTC.